The rows below give T cell receptor beta chains drawn from one sample of a study of radiation and T cells in renal cell carcinoma. The protocol was immunoSEQ multiplex PCR, while the TCRdb copy is restricted to in-frame clones and leaves out a portion. The table lists approximately 80,000 clones, roughly 87% of them singletons. Here the sequenced sample was blood, taken from a patient whose treatment included radiotherapy and nephrectomy. The receptors were gathered from a woman in her seventies with renal cell carcinoma. CDR3s include the opening cysteine and the closing phenylalanine or tryptophan. Each record gives: V gene, clone size, J gene, CDR3 protein. Part of the rows lack a size; the others show once, few, many or a class for expanded clones.

TRBV28	few	TRBJ2-1	CASSTELGADEQFF
TRBV5-1	.	TRBJ1-2	CASSLGQDSNYGYTF
TRBV9	.	TRBJ2-3	CASSVTSGSTDTQYF
TRBV7-9	.	TRBJ2-7	CASSLGQGVYEQYF
TRBV6-1	once	TRBJ1-2	CASSEGFPGGGYTF
TRBV11-2	.	TRBJ1-1	CASSLGDRLNTEAFF
TRBV27	.	TRBJ1-5	CASSIRLGRGQPQHF
TRBV2	once	TRBJ2-1	CASSALGGTSGGGEQFF
TRBV4-2	.	TRBJ2-5	CASSQDQETQYF
TRBV2	.	TRBJ2-6	CATSASGANVLTF
TRBV30	.	TRBJ1-3	CAWSAGGGSSGNTIYF
TRBV5-1	.	TRBJ2-3	CASSLGRTASSTDTQYF
TRBV7-2	.	TRBJ2-3	CASSLPASGRDTQYF
TRBV9	.	TRBJ2-3	CASSVGVGTDTQYF
TRBV11-3	.	TRBJ2-2	CASSLPSDRGRTGELFF
TRBV4-1	.	TRBJ1-5	CASSQGQDSNQPQHF
TRBV6-4	.	TRBJ2-7	CASSDAGVSYEQYF
TRBV7-9	.	TRBJ2-5	CASSPSWGTVYQETQYF
TRBV21-1	.	TRBJ2-3	CASSNPLGTGWTDTQYF
TRBV7-2	.	TRBJ2-5	CASSLAILAGPVGETQYF
TRBV6-1	.	TRBJ1-6	CASSEDPGPYNSPLHF
TRBV6-5	once	TRBJ1-2	CASRRSGADSGYTF
TRBV4-1	.	TRBJ2-2	CASSQDFTGELFF
TRBV7-2	.	TRBJ1-2	CASSLVGGQQSNYGYTF
TRBV19	.	TRBJ2-3	CASSDRGGSTDTQYF
TRBV15	.	TRBJ1-1	CATSRVSPGTGRNEAFF
TRBV10-3	.	TRBJ2-3	CAISEGLAGVRDTQYF
TRBV9	.	TRBJ2-1	CASSVRAAGNSYNEQFF
TRBV5-6	.	TRBJ1-2	CASSLLNQGSYGYTF
TRBV11-3	.	TRBJ2-3	CASTESQGSTDTQYF
TRBV27	few	TRBJ2-2	CASSSGQFLTGELFF
TRBV28	.	TRBJ1-4	CASSRERGWREKLFF
TRBV6-5	.	TRBJ2-5	CASSRRSQETQYF
TRBV14	.	TRBJ2-5	CASSQATSGGTQETQYF
TRBV30	.	TRBJ1-2	CAWTDNNYGYTF
TRBV9	.	TRBJ1-1	CASSVGSTFAEAFF
TRBV5-1	.	TRBJ2-2	CASSSGLAGGHGELFF
TRBV6-5	.	TRBJ2-4	CASSYGQGATKNIQYF
TRBV28	.	TRBJ2-7	CASSPLTGTGITYEQYF
TRBV5-1	.	TRBJ1-2	CASSLEFYGYTF